This TCR beta chain derives from a study of blood T cells in healthy people across ages. In this sample, this clonotype turned up a few times. Its antigen is undetermined. It was with a sample-barcoded 5' primer and a J-beta primer mix that a second PCR of roughly 7 to 12 cycles was run. Unique molecular identifiers of 12 random nucleotides labeled each cDNA. The yield of each sample was at least 3 million CDR3-containing paired-end reads. Each CDR3 protein gets one entry after TCRdb re-called the 5' RACE reads with MiXCR. The table records approximately 1.5 million distinct CDR3 sequences, around 35% of them present only once. CDR3 size: 15 residues. V shed 0 bases and J shed 1 base, with 12 bases lying between them. Per the germline V gene, CDR1 is DFQATT and CDR2 is SNEGSKA (reference sequence). Study observations and caveats: CMV status of donors was not determined, possibly confounding expanded clonotype changes.

Donors were systemically healthy Caucasian individuals from Russia aged roughly 6 to 100 years. The TCR comes from a young woman in good health. Specimen: blood. The chain uses TRBV20-1 and TRBJ1-1, with D maybe TRBD1 (5 bases). This chain's CDR3 is CSARDLGHTNTEAFF. CDR3 nucleotide sequence: TGCAGTGCTAGAGATCTTGGACACACGAACACTGAAGCTTTCTTT.